Listed below are T cell receptor beta chains from one sample, sequenced in a study of molecular identifiers for immune sequencing clone quantification. TCRdb fed the PCR reads into MiXCR, producing one record per CDR3 protein. The sample carries 350,000 or so distinct CDR3 sequences, about 20% recorded once. Sequenced: naive CD8+ T cells from blood, with Jurkat cell RNA spiked in. Every receptor here comes from a human donor in good health. Some libraries in this study had Jurkat cell RNA spiked in. Both conserved end residues are part of each CDR3. The D gene is left open where the match is weak. Clone size is not always given. Where it is, it says once, few, many or a class for expanded clones.

v_call,j_call,cdr3_length,clone_size,d_call,cdr3_aa,cdr3_nt
TRBV5-8,TRBJ1-5,16,many,TRBD1,CASSLDSLTGDQPQHF,TGTGCCAGCAGCTTGGACTCTCTCACAGGGGATCAGCCCCAGCATTTT
TRBV18,TRBJ2-5,16,.,.,CASSGDSGLSQETQYF,TGTGCCAGCTCGGGGGACAGCGGGCTGTCACAAGAGACCCAGTACTTC
TRBV2,TRBJ2-3,13,many,.,CASKKSSTDTQYF,TGTGCCAGCAAAAAATCCAGCACAGATACGCAGTATTTT
TRBV9,TRBJ2-7,16,many,.,CASSASPGHNTYEQYF,TGTGCCAGCAGCGCCAGCCCGGGACATAATACCTACGAGCAGTACTTC
TRBV28,TRBJ1-5,17,many,.,CASSLLLPDNSNQPQHF,TGTGCCAGCAGCCTCCTCCTTCCGGATAATAGCAATCAGCCCCAGCATTTT
TRBV11-2,TRBJ2-1,12,many,.,CASSQGHNEQFF,TGTGCCAGCAGCCAAGGACACAATGAGCAGTTCTTC
TRBV4-2,TRBJ1-4,15,many,.,CASSQLAATNEKLFF,TGTGCCAGCAGCCAATTGGCTGCAACTAATGAAAAACTGTTTTTT
TRBV19,TRBJ1-2,11,many,.,CASTGGRGYTF,TGTGCCAGTACCGGGGGCCGGGGCTACACCTTC
TRBV13,TRBJ2-6,20,many,TRBD2,CASSPPWASGPSSGANVLTF,TGTGCCAGCAGCCCCCCATGGGCTAGCGGGCCGAGCTCTGGGGCCAACGTCCTGACTTTC
TRBV19,TRBJ1-3,12,.,.,CASSPDGNTIYF,TGTGCCAGTAGTCCGGATGGAAACACCATATATTTT
TRBV19,TRBJ2-5,15,many,TRBD1,CASSTWDRGLETQYF,TGTGCCAGTAGTACTTGGGACAGGGGGCTGGAGACCCAGTACTTC
TRBV7-6,TRBJ2-1,14,many,.,CASSLLYEGDEQFF,TGTGCCAGCAGCTTATTATATGAGGGCGATGAGCAGTTCTTC
TRBV28,TRBJ2-7,13,many,TRBD2,CASSLSTSGQQYF,TGTGCCAGCAGTTTGTCGACTAGCGGTCAGCAGTACTTC
TRBV5-4,TRBJ1-1,11,many,.,CASTQGLEAFF,TGTGCCAGCACTCAGGGACTGGAAGCTTTCTTT
TRBV20-1,TRBJ2-1,15,many,TRBD2,CSATSGTSSYNEQFF,TGCAGTGCCACAAGCGGGACTAGCTCCTACAATGAGCAGTTCTTC
TRBV19,TRBJ2-7,14,.,.,CASSIGAVTYEQYF,TGTGCCAGTAGTATAGGTGCGGTCACCTACGAGCAGTACTTC
TRBV2,TRBJ2-3,15,.,TRBD2,CASTLSGSLGDTQYF,TGTGCCAGCACCCTTAGCGGGAGCCTTGGAGATACGCAGTATTTT
TRBV7-9,TRBJ1-3,21,.,.,CASSGMGLEEAAQTSGNTIYF,TGTGCCAGCAGCGGAATGGGGTTGGAGGAAGCCGCACAAACTTCTGGAAACACCATATATTTT
TRBV2,TRBJ2-5,12,many,.,CASSYSDETQYF,TGTGCCAGCTCGTATAGCGATGAGACCCAGTACTTC
TRBV27,TRBJ1-2,13,many,.,CASSLTANYGYTF,TGTGCCAGCAGTTTGACAGCTAACTATGGCTACACCTTC
TRBV4-2,TRBJ1-4,13,many,.,CASSRGMGEELFF,TGTGCCAGCAGCCGAGGCATGGGGGAGGAACTGTTTTTT